This T cell receptor (beta chain) emerged from a study of T cell responses to AZD1222 COVID-19 vaccine (dated by TCRdb to the early 2020s). A note on the overall study: AZD1222 recipients whose second dose came at about 4 weeks and those whose second dose came at about 12 weeks were combined into one group, since spike-specific TCR depth and breadth did not differ between the two schedules. TCR sequencing covered 233 trial participants: 200 to 210 given two doses of AZD1222 and 26 given two doses of MenACWY control vaccine. Enrollment into the trials was organized by age into subgroups of 18-55, 56-69 and 70-plus years, and those subgroups contained roughly 140, 27 and 60 TCR-sequenced participants, respectively.

With regard to this clone: The antigen this receptor binds is unknown. There are no base qualities to consult, and no much larger clone falls within one base.

Points the paper makes about the study in general: Most participants were white British and females outnumbered males, and the authors suggested that clonal diversity may have been underestimated. Because no samples from the day 14 peak response were available, repertoires could be characterized only after the peak T cell response. The 56-69-year group was small, and its depth increase did not reach significance, likely because of low power. The vaccine-associated CD4 TCRs covered the entire spike protein, and the dominant responses fell in regions 160-218 and 743-854. Epitopes outside the regions mutated in the B.1.351 and B.1.1.7 variants were reportedly recognized by nearly half of the unique spike-specific TCRs. Only five or six AZD1222 recipients were SARS-CoV-2 seropositive at baseline, limiting conclusions about previously exposed vaccinees. A significant rise in spike-specific TCR breadth and depth was observed after two AZD1222 doses relative to day 0 and relative to MenACWY recipients.

This specimen's time point label, per the study, means: baseline before first vaccination. The vaccinee samples were drawn from two UK trials, COV001 and COV002, one of which was a single-blind randomized controlled phase 2/3 trial testing AZD1222 (ChAdOx1 nCoV-19) in healthy adults. For TCRbeta chain sequencing, PBMC samples from trial participants were taken at day 0 and at day 28 after the second dose. The CDR3 regions of human TCRbeta chains were analyzed by immunosequencing. Turning to the authors' computational methods: Repertoire TCRs were checked for matches against a reference library of SARS-CoV-2-specific TCRs that had been generated using the MIRA antigen-specificity platform. Breadth meant the fraction of unique TCRs that were SARS-CoV-2-associated, whereas depth meant the fraction of total T cells that were SARS-CoV-2-associated. Using the MIRA data, each spike-specific TCR was assigned both to the spike region to which the TCR was reactive and to a CD4 or CD8 class. Log10-transformed breadth and depth values were compared by one-way ANOVA with Sidak's multiple comparisons tests. Entries here come from immuneACCESS through TCRdb and include only in-frame sequences with V and J called. Some clones fail to appear in such tables; in the studies checked, an unresolved V gene covers under half of the shortfall, and the cause of the remainder is unknown. V and J calls and clone size are given by that table; D and trimming were obtained from the DNA. The sample table records 100,000 to 150,000 clones; more than 75% of these occur just once. Clones ranked in the top ten supply about 10% of the sample.

This clonotype was sampled from an adult in good health. Sequencing was performed on peripheral blood, taken on day 0 of AZD1222 vaccination.

The CDR3 region reads CASSLSGTGSYEQYF. Here is the DNA: TGTGCCAGCTCACTAAGTGGGACAGGGTCATACGAGCAGTACTTC. Here the chain combines TRBV18 and TRBJ2-7; TRBD1 agrees with 9 junctional bases. Per the germline V gene, KGHSH is the CDR1 and LQKENI is the CDR2. Trimming removed 4 bases from V and 4 bases from J; the gene matches leave 8 bases unexplained. Including cysteine and phenylalanine, the CDR3 has 15 amino acids. The CDR3 DNA has 45 bases and is translated from base 1.